This entry lists 31 T cell receptor beta chains sequenced from one sample in a study of CD8 T cells in ankylosing spondylitis. General study findings and limits: The study identified a TCR beta motif of under ten highly homologous variants that appeared characteristic of ankylosing spondylitis blood.

For these TCRs, the target antigens are not known. TCRdb used MiXCR to reprocess the 5' RACE reads, holding one entry per CDR3 protein. The repertoire includes hundreds of thousands of distinct CDR3 sequences, about 10% of them detected once, and roughly 0.51% sits in the top ten. The sequenced sample consisted of blood, either unsorted or a sorted T cell fraction (not recorded which). Source of these receptors: a male donor with ankylosing spondylitis.

This clonotype was seen more than once but under ten times. In DNA, the CDR3 is TGCGCCAGCAGCTGGACAGGGGCAGACACTGAAGCTTTCTTT. This encodes CASSWTGADTEAFF. The rearrangement links TRBV5-1 to TRBJ1-1; 9 bases are a match to TRBD1. CDR1 and CDR2 (germline): SGHRS, YFSETQ. V trimming: 3 bases; J trimming: 3 bases; junction bases outside the gene matches: 3. The CDR3 runs 14 residues.

This clonotype came up a few times. The chain combines TRBV7-9 with TRBJ1-1; D is ambiguous. Germline V gene lookup returns CDR1 SEHNR and CDR2 FQNEAQ (reference sequence). V was trimmed by 3 bases and J by 4 bases, leaving 12 bases between them. There are 14 residues in the CDR3. The DNA of the CDR3 is TGTGCCAGCAGCTTTGAGGATCGGAGCACTGAAGCTTTCTTT. Protein sequence: CASSFEDRSTEAFF. The full variable domain, in which reference TRBV7-9 and TRBJ1-1 provide the parts outside the CDR3, is DTGVSQNPRHKITKRGQNVTFRCDPISEHNRLYWYRQTLGQGPEFLTYFQNEAQLEKSRLLSDRFSAERPKGSFSTLEIQRTEQGDSAMYLCASSFEDRSTEAFFGQGTRLTVV.

The chain employs TRBV7-3 and TRBJ2-3, with TRBD2 identical over 7 bases. The CDR3 has 13 residues. Germline assignment: CDR1 SGHTA and CDR2 FQGTGA. The trim removed 5 bases at V and 4 bases at J, leaving 3 bases unmatched. The chain's CDR3 is CASSRRGADTQYF. DNA of the CDR3: TGTGCCAGCAGCCGTCGGGGGGCAGATACGCAGTATTTT.

This clonotype was counted only a few times. The chain uses TRBV20-1 and TRBJ2-5; tentatively, D is TRBD2 (6 bases). Germline loops: CDR1 DFQATT, CDR2 SNEGSKA (reference sequence). Deletions cut 0 bases from V and 5 bases from J, with 16 bases between. The CDR3 loop spans 15 amino acids. Here the CDR3 reads CSARDPVRGVETQYF. The CDR3 region has the DNA TGCAGTGCTAGAGATCCCGTCCGCGGGGTGGAGACCCAGTACTTC.

The chain combines TRBV28 with TRBJ1-4; 7 bases map to TRBD1. The germline gives CDR1 MDHEN, CDR2 SYDVKM. J was trimmed by 7 bases and V by 6 bases; bases with no gene match: 8. The CDR3 is 14 residues long. Written as DNA, the CDR3 is TGTGCCAGCAGGGACAGGCACCAGGGTGAAAAACTGTTTTTT. The encoded protein is CASRDRHQGEKLFF.

The genes are TRBV20-1 and TRBJ2-3; 7 bases are a match to TRBD2. V was clipped by 1 base and J by 1 base; unmatched bases: 5. The CDR3 extends over 15 amino acids. Germline CDR1 reads DFQATT; CDR2 reads SNEGSKA (reference sequence). In nucleotides, the CDR3 is TGCAGTGCTAGAGTAGGCGGGAGAGGCACAGATACGCAGTATTTT. Encoded protein: CSARVGGRGTDTQYF.

CDR3 residues: CASSFGLSETQYF. The CDR3 DNA reads TGTGCCAGCAGCTTTGGACTGTCGGAGACCCAGTACTTC. The rearrangement links TRBV7-3 to TRBJ2-5; D possibly corresponds to TRBD2 (5 bases). The CDR3 length is 13 residues. In germline, CDR1 is SGHTA, CDR2 FQGTGA. Trimming pared 3 bases from V and 5 bases from J, leaving 10 bases between.

This clonotype appeared many times. In nucleotides, the CDR3 is TGTGCCAGCAGCCAAGTAACAGGGGGTCTGGGTGCTGAAGCTTTCTTT. This codes for CASSQVTGGLGAEAFF. V gene TRBV4-2 combines with J gene TRBJ1-1, with 8 bases that match TRBD1. V trimming: 1 base; J trimming: 6 bases; junction bases outside the gene matches: 10. The CDR3 has 16 amino acids. Per germline, CDR1 LGHNA and CDR2 YNFKEQ.

In its sample, this clonotype was seen a few times. V is TRBV27 and J is TRBJ2-3; tentatively, D is TRBD1 (5 bases). Looked up from germline, CDR1 is MNHEY and CDR2 is SMNVEV (reference sequence). Trimming shortened V by 3 bases and J by 3 bases, and 10 bases separated the two germline ends. The CDR3 extends over 14 amino acids. CDR3 region: CASSLGPLTDTQYF. CDR3 DNA: TGTGCCAGCAGTTTGGGGCCGCTAACAGATACGCAGTATTTT.

There are a few counts of this clonotype. The chain joins TRBV12-3 or TRBV12-4 to TRBJ1-4, with D unresolved. The ends were cut back, 6 bases at V and 6 bases at J, with 8 bases in the middle. The CDR3 has 12 amino acids. Written as DNA, the CDR3 is TGTGCCAGCAGGCGGGGAGATGAAAAACTGTTTTTT. The encoded protein is CASRRGDEKLFF.

At least ten counts were recorded for this clonotype. V gene TRBV6-4 combines with J gene TRBJ2-3; D perhaps matches TRBD2 (6 bases). Between the trimmed V and J ends, which lost 8 bases and 1 base, there was a span of 28 bases. Germline CDR1 and CDR2: MRHNA and SNTAGT. The CDR3 runs 19 residues. The CDR3 here is CASDDFLTGDGLGTDTQYF. The CDR3, as DNA: TGTGCCAGCGACGATTTTCTCACGGGGGACGGGCTTGGCACAGATACGCAGTATTTT.

The chain carries TRBV6-1 and TRBJ1-2; possibly TRBD1 for D (6 bases). The CDR3 runs 15 residues. Germline V gene sequence: CDR1 MNHNS, CDR2 SASEGT. Deletions cut 9 bases from V and 6 bases from J, with 23 bases between. CDR3 sequence reads: CASLLTPGHPNGYTF. The CDR3 DNA reads as TGTGCCAGTCTATTAACCCCGGGACATCCTAATGGCTACACCTTC.

This chain joins TRBV5-1 and TRBJ2-5; 8 positions agree with TRBD2. V shed 4 bases and J 5 bases; nucleotides not matched to a gene: 7. Germline values: CDR1 SGHRS, CDR2 YFSETQ. The CDR3 length is 14 residues. Written as DNA, the CDR3 is TGCGCCAGCAGCCGCTCCCCTAGCGGGGAGACCCAGTACTTC. Encoded protein: CASSRSPSGETQYF.

In this sample, this clonotype turned up a few times. The chain recombines TRBV20-1 with TRBJ1-3; the D is unclear. The germline CDR1 and CDR2 sequences are DFQATT and SNEGSKA (reference sequence). The CDR3 runs 13 residues. V dropped 4 bases and J dropped 0 bases, with 7 bases sitting between them. CDR3 loop: CSAIDTSGNTIYF. The CDR3 DNA follows: TGCAGTGCTATTGACACCTCTGGAAACACCATATATTTT.

This clonotype occurred a few times. The chain has TRBV6-1 and TRBJ1-5; maybe TRBD1 (6 bases). The V gene's germline CDR1 is MNHNS and CDR2 SASEGT. Trimming removed 6 bases at V and 0 bases at J, with 12 bases between. The CDR3 sequence is 15 residues long. CDR3 sequence reads: CASSKGQHSNQPQHF. CDR3 DNA sequence: TGTGCCAGCAGCAAAGGACAGCATAGCAATCAGCCCCAGCATTTT.

This clonotype was detected only a few times. J is TRBJ2-7 and V is TRBV25-1; no firm D call. The CDR3 runs to 13 residues. V was trimmed by 5 bases and J by 3 bases, leaving 11 bases between them. CDR1 MGHDK and CDR2 SYGVNS come from the germline V gene. CDR3 sequence: CASSTLTHYEQYF. The CDR3, as DNA: TGTGCCAGCAGTACTCTCACCCACTACGAGCAGTACTTC.

V usage is TRBV7-8 and J usage is TRBJ2-2; D call uncertain. CDR3 size: 15 residues. Trimming took 4 bases from V and 3 from J, leaving 12 bases between them. Germline values: CDR1 SGHVS, CDR2 FQNEAQ. CDR3 coding DNA: TGTGCCAGCAGCTCCTATAAAGCGTACACCGGGGAGCTGTTTTTT. Encoded protein: CASSSYKAYTGELFF.

This clonotype was seen ten or more times. The rearrangement uses TRBV4-3 and TRBJ1-2, with 9 positions matching TRBD1. Germline assignment: CDR1 LGHNA and CDR2 YSLEER. V gave up 4 bases and J gave up 8 bases; unmatched junction bases: 11. The CDR3 is 15 amino acids. The CDR3 bases are TGCGCCAGCAGCCGTACGGGACAGGGAACGGGGGGCTACACCTTC. It encodes CASSRTGQGTGGYTF.

This clonotype was observed a few times. V and J are TRBV20-1 and TRBJ1-4, with D perhaps TRBD1 (5 bases). The CDR3 covers 12 residues. CDR1 DFQATT and CDR2 SNEGSKA come from the germline V gene (reference sequence). V gave up 5 bases and J gave up 4 bases, with 8 bases separating them. This CDR3 is CSAAGVNEKLFF. The DNA of the CDR3 is TGCAGTGCTGCGGGGGTTAATGAAAAACTGTTTTTT.

This clonotype was recorded a few times. V and J are TRBV27 and TRBJ1-2; TRBD1 might be the D (6 bases). Per the germline V gene, CDR1 is MNHEY and CDR2 is SMNVEV (reference sequence). The CDR3 consists of 13 residues. Trimming took off 6 bases at V and 9 bases at J, with 17 bases between the two ends. In nucleotides, the CDR3 is TGTGCCAGCAGCCAGGGGCCCTTCTTGCGCTACACCTTC. Its translation is CASSQGPFLRYTF.

The chain uses TRBV20-1 and TRBJ2-7; 9 nucleotides line up with TRBD1. This CDR3 spans 13 amino acids. J was trimmed by 4 bases and V by 6 bases; bases with no gene match: 7. Germline CDR1 and CDR2: DFQATT and SNEGSKA (reference sequence). CDR3 amino acids: CSAHTGGSYEQYF. The CDR3 nucleotides are TGCAGTGCCCACACAGGGGGCAGTTACGAGCAGTACTTC.

The genes are TRBV7-9 and TRBJ1-6; D remains unclear. This CDR3 comprises 16 residues. Germline values: CDR1 SEHNR, CDR2 FQNEAQ (reference sequence). The V and J ends lost 7 bases and 3 bases respectively, with 16 bases between them. CDR3 coding DNA: TGTGCCAGCAACTCGGACCGATCCGGCTATAATTCACCCCTCCACTTT. The encoded protein is CASNSDRSGYNSPLHF.

The sample holds many counts of this clonotype. The chain uses TRBV11-1 and TRBJ2-7, with 9 bases that match TRBD2. J was trimmed by 4 bases and V by 1 base; bases with no gene match: 14. The CDR3 is made up of 18 amino acids. Germline V gene lookup returns CDR1 SGHAT and CDR2 FQDESV (reference sequence). CDR3: CASSLDGPRRLAVYEQYF. DNA for the CDR3: TGTGCCAGCAGCTTAGACGGACCACGGAGACTAGCGGTTTACGAGCAGTACTTC.

This clonotype appeared many times. The J gene is TRBJ2-7, the V gene TRBV9; D perhaps matches TRBD1 (7 bases). Germline CDR1 reads SGDLS; CDR2 reads YYNGEE. The CDR3 contains 14 residues. V lost 5 bases and J lost 1, with 13 bases in between. The CDR3 is CASSVSGGSYEQYF. CDR3 sequence (DNA): TGTGCCAGCAGTGTGTCAGGGGGGTCCTACGAGCAGTACTTC.

This clonotype was counted only a few times. V gene TRBV6-1 combines with J gene TRBJ1-1, with D possibly being TRBD1 (5 bases). V was clipped by 6 bases and J by 11 bases, with 19 bases between them. The CDR3 length is 13 residues. Germline-derived CDR1 and CDR2 are MNHNS and SASEGT. CDR3: CASSRKPGLLAFF. CDR3 DNA: TGTGCCAGCAGCCGAAAACCGGGACTCCTGGCTTTCTTT.

The chain couples TRBV15 to TRBJ2-5; D may be TRBD1 or TRBD2 (5 bases each). Trimming shortened V by 1 base and J by 5 bases, and 11 bases separated the two germline ends. This CDR3 has 14 residues. In germline, CDR1 is LNHNV, CDR2 YYDKDF (reference sequence). CDR3 nucleotides: TGTGCCACCAGCAGAGCTGGGGGTCGGGAGACCCAGTACTTC. It encodes CATSRAGGRETQYF.

The V and J genes are TRBV7-2 and TRBJ2-1; 7 nucleotides align to TRBD2. The CDR3 spans 14 residues. Per the germline V gene, CDR1 is SGHTA and CDR2 is FQGNSA. V was pared by 7 bases and J by 2 bases, with 5 bases of the junction left unmatched. As DNA, the CDR3 is TGTGCCAGCAAGAGCGGGGCGGCCTACAATGAGCAGTTCTTC. Protein sequence: CASKSGAAYNEQFF.

The chain links TRBV5-4 to TRBJ2-1; D ambiguous. The CDR3 spans 17 residues. Germline V lookup: CDR1 SGHNT, CDR2 YYREEE (reference sequence). Deletions cut 0 bases from V and 0 bases from J, with 13 bases between. CDR3 coding DNA: TGTGCCAGCAGCTTGGCATCCAGCCCCAGCTCCTACAATGAGCAGTTCTTC. As protein: CASSLASSPSSYNEQFF.

This clonotype was seen a handful of times. A read error may produce the germline difference seen at one junction end. The chain couples TRBV7-7 to TRBJ2-5; D might be TRBD1 (6 bases). The CDR3 is 13 amino acids. Germline CDR1 SSHAT, CDR2 FNYEAQ (reference sequence). The CDR3: CASSLNQGETQYF. CDR3 bases: TGTGCTAGCAGCTTAAACCAGGGGGAGACCCAGTACTTC.

V gene TRBV12-3 or TRBV12-4 combines with J gene TRBJ2-7; unclear D gene. The V end was cut by 1 base, the J end by 1 base, with 8 bases between. The length of the CDR3 is 14 residues. CDR3 amino acids: CASSLVAESYEQYF. CDR3 coding DNA: TGTGCCAGCAGTTTAGTGGCAGAGTCCTACGAGCAGTACTTC.

This clonotype appeared a few times. This rearrangement joins TRBV9 to TRBJ1-3; D is undetermined. Trimming left V 0 bases short and J 4 bases short, with 11 bases between. The CDR3 extends over 15 amino acids. Germline assignment: CDR1 SGDLS and CDR2 YYNGEE. The CDR3 coding sequence is TGTGCCAGCAGCGTAGGAGTCGGAAACGGAAACACCATATATTTT. It codes for CASSVGVGNGNTIYF.